This TCR beta chain appears in the sequencing data of a study of blood T cell repertoires in COVID-19. Study context: Nucleic acid was either cDNA or gDNA, and it came from T cells, B-cell-depleted T cells, or PBMCs.

V shed 2 bases and J shed 0 bases, with 8 bases lying between them. This CDR3 is built from 15 residues. CDR1 is MNHEY and CDR2 is SVGAGI in the germline V gene. TCRdb's table, derived via immunoSEQ multiplex PCR, lists solely in-frame clones and lacks some. Of 200,000 to 300,000 clones listed, approximately 86% were seen once; the top ten hold about 5%. Sequenced sample: peripheral blood. This clonotype was obtained from a woman in her sixties with COVID-19, enrolled during active disease. This rearrangement joins TRBV6-5 to TRBJ1-5; D is unclear. The DNA of the CDR3 is TGTGCCAGCAGTTACGCGCTCAATAGCAATCAGCCCCAGCATTTT. This translates into CASSYALNSNQPQHF.